The clone carrying this T cell receptor beta chain was found many times. This specimen belongs to a study of regulatory T cells in long-lasting Graves disease. According to the study, TCR beta libraries were built with iRepertoire HTBI primers and CDR3-region Arm-PCR. TCRdb reanalysed the multiplex PCR reads using MiXCR and keeps one entry per CDR3 protein. The repertoire holds about 470,000 distinct CDR3 sequences, roughly 17% seen once, with about 12% in the top ten. Time point noted: newly diagnosed GD, antithyroid drugs for less than 3 months. After RNA was extracted from PBMCs, the TCR library was made from it. This same sample was also part of a study on T cells in Graves' hyperthyroidism and ophthalmopathy.

The specimen comprised peripheral blood mononuclear cells (PBMCs), sampled at new diagnosis, from a patient treated with antithyroid drugs. The receptor comes from a man aged 40-50 years with Graves disease.

The CDR3 bases are TGTGCCACAAGCTCCTTCGGGAATGGCTACACCTTC. Translation gives CATSSFGNGYTF. This chain connects TRBV6-1 to TRBJ1-2, with unresolved D. This CDR3 comprises 12 residues. V gave up 10 bases and J gave up 6 bases, with 15 bases separating them. Per the germline V gene, CDR1 is MNHNS and CDR2 is SASEGT.